This TCR beta chain was observed in a study of blood T cell repertoires in COVID-19. Study context: Both acute and convalescent COVID-19 samples were obtained from the United States, Italy and Spain. Sources were T cells, B-cell-depleted T cells, or PBMCs; the material itself was cDNA or gDNA.

Per the original methods: Estimates of nucleated cell counts were drawn from the amplification of reference gene primers. Profiling relied on immunoSEQ multiplex PCR, and the TCRdb table lists in-frame clones only, not all of them. V, J and clone size are those of that table, while D and trimming were read from the DNA. The sample shows around 94,000 clones, more than 75% of them seen only once. This clone showed up just once. Germline CDR1 and CDR2: SGHRS and YFSETQ. V trimming: 2 bases; J trimming: 7 bases; junction bases outside the gene matches: 13. The CDR3 loop spans 16 amino acids. Input material: peripheral blood. J is TRBJ2-7 and V is TRBV5-1; TRBD1 matches 9 bases. The sequence came from a human donor in a cohort sampled during active COVID-19. The CDR3, as DNA: TGCGCCAGCAGCTTAACCGGGACAGGGACCTCGGGAGAGCAGTACTTC. It translates to CASSLTGTGTSGEQYF.